Detailed here is one T cell receptor (beta chain). Its antigen is not identified. Trimming stripped 2 bases from V and 5 bases from J, with 12 bases between. The CDR3 length is 14 residues. Multiplex touch-down PCR with TRB-A/B primers amplified rearranged V-D-J TRB sequences. Using its own MiXCR run on the multiplex PCR reads, TCRdb lists one record per CDR3 protein. The sample contains about 10,000 distinct CDR3 sequences, around 40% of which appear only once. This sample stems from a study of T cell repertoires in aging, cancer and after chemotherapy. Background on the study: Healthy donor repertoires were recorded over several months to years and showed clear clonal overlap.

General study points: Immunological memory after chemotherapy cannot be judged from the repertoire data. Across the chemotherapy interval, each cancer cohort showed higher median generation probability, suggesting thymic rebound.

Amplification of TCR beta used genomic DNA extracted from peripheral blood. The genes are TRBV12-3 or TRBV12-4 and TRBJ1-1; tentative D call: TRBD1 (5 bases). The TCR comes from a human donor in good health. Sample: blood. The CDR3 region is CASSLLLRGTEAFF. The CDR3 DNA sequence: TGTGCCAGCAGTTTATTATTGAGGGGAACTGAAGCTTTCTTT.